A selection of T cell receptor beta chains follows, all from one sample in a study of T cell clonotyping in hematopoietic cell transplantation. Sequenced by immunoSEQ multiplex PCR; TCRdb stores in-frame clones only, minus some. Of 55,000 to 70,000 clones listed, around 94% are singletons. What was sequenced was peripheral blood mononuclear cells. All receptors come from a man aged 50 to 59 in good health. Some clones in this sample may be carry-over from other donors' samples. CDR3s include the opening cysteine and the closing phenylalanine or tryptophan. Fields, in order: J gene, D gene, V gene, clone size, CDR3 protein, CDR3 DNA. The D gene is left open where the match is weak. The size entry is marked missing in some rows and otherwise reads once, few, many or a size class.

j_gene: TRBJ1-6; d_gene: TRBD1; v_gene: TRBV9; abundance: few; CDR3aa: CASSVVSGGRSPLHF; CDR3nt: TGTGCCAGCAGCGTAGTTTCAGGGGGAAGGTCACCCCTCCACTTT
j_gene: TRBJ1-3; d_gene: NA; v_gene: TRBV10-3; abundance: NA; CDR3aa: CAISEGGQGRFNSGNTIYF; CDR3nt: TGTGCCATCAGTGAGGGCGGTCAGGGCCGCTTTAACTCTGGAAACACCATATATTTT
j_gene: TRBJ1-1; d_gene: NA; v_gene: TRBV11-3; abundance: NA; CDR3aa: CASSQGTTLNTEAFF; CDR3nt: TGTGCCAGCAGCCAAGGGACAACGCTTAACACTGAAGCTTTCTTT
j_gene: TRBJ2-3; d_gene: NA; v_gene: TRBV30; abundance: NA; CDR3aa: CAWRGPPSTDTQYF; CDR3nt: TGTGCCTGGAGGGGGCCCCCTAGCACAGATACGCAGTATTTT
j_gene: TRBJ2-3; d_gene: NA; v_gene: TRBV4-1; abundance: NA; CDR3aa: CASSPVGVRDTQYF; CDR3nt: TGCGCCAGCAGCCCGGTGGGAGTCAGGGATACGCAGTATTTT
j_gene: TRBJ1-1; d_gene: NA; v_gene: TRBV14; abundance: NA; CDR3aa: CASSPTRPGTWATEAFF; CDR3nt: TGTGCCAGCAGCCCCACACGTCCCGGGACATGGGCGACTGAAGCTTTCTTT
j_gene: TRBJ1-6; d_gene: NA; v_gene: TRBV28; abundance: once; CDR3aa: CASSFWDGGSPLHF; CDR3nt: TGTGCCAGCAGTTTTTGGGATGGGGGTTCACCCCTCCACTTT
j_gene: TRBJ2-3; d_gene: TRBD2; v_gene: TRBV6-5; abundance: NA; CDR3aa: CASRGSGATDTQYF; CDR3nt: TGTGCCAGCCGGGGTAGCGGGGCGACAGATACGCAGTATTTT
j_gene: TRBJ2-7; d_gene: TRBD1; v_gene: TRBV29-1; abundance: NA; CDR3aa: CSVEIRDREQYF; CDR3nt: TGCAGCGTTGAGATCCGGGACAGGGAGCAGTACTTC
j_gene: TRBJ1-5; d_gene: NA; v_gene: TRBV2; abundance: NA; CDR3aa: CASKRDRNQPQHF; CDR3nt: TGTGCCAGCAAACGGGACCGCAATCAGCCCCAGCATTTT
j_gene: TRBJ1-3; d_gene: NA; v_gene: TRBV6-1; abundance: NA; CDR3aa: CASSDRGLSGNTIYF; CDR3nt: TGTGCCAGCAGTGATCGGGGACTCTCTGGAAACACCATATATTTT
j_gene: TRBJ2-7; d_gene: NA; v_gene: TRBV5-8; abundance: NA; CDR3aa: CASSLQSYEQYF; CDR3nt: TGTGCCAGCAGCTTGCAGAGCTACGAGCAGTACTTC
j_gene: TRBJ1-1; d_gene: NA; v_gene: TRBV6-5; abundance: NA; CDR3aa: CASSYRLMNTEAFF; CDR3nt: TGTGCCAGCAGTTACAGGTTGATGAACACTGAAGCTTTCTTT
j_gene: TRBJ1-5; d_gene: TRBD1; v_gene: TRBV4-3; abundance: NA; CDR3aa: CASSHRDRGMIQPQHF; CDR3nt: TGCGCCAGCAGCCACCGGGACAGGGGGATGATTCAGCCCCAGCATTTT
j_gene: TRBJ1-5; d_gene: NA; v_gene: TRBV11-2; abundance: NA; CDR3aa: CASSWQINQPQHF; CDR3nt: TGTGCCAGCAGCTGGCAGATTAATCAGCCCCAGCATTTT
j_gene: TRBJ2-7; d_gene: NA; v_gene: TRBV2; abundance: NA; CDR3aa: CASSERGYEQYF; CDR3nt: TGTGCCAGCAGTGAACGGGGGTACGAGCAGTACTTC
j_gene: TRBJ2-7; d_gene: TRBD2; v_gene: TRBV4-3; abundance: NA; CDR3aa: CASSSATSSEQYF; CDR3nt: TGCGCCAGCAGCTCTGCGACTAGCTCCGAGCAGTACTTC
j_gene: TRBJ2-3; d_gene: TRBD1; v_gene: TRBV6-6; abundance: NA; CDR3aa: CASRTPRQGADTQYF; CDR3nt: TGTGCCAGCCGAACCCCTCGACAGGGGGCAGATACGCAGTATTTT